This T cell receptor beta chain was captured by sequencing in a study of control samples from healthy donors and cancer patients. The germline gives CDR1 KGHDR, CDR2 SFDVKD. The CDR3 runs 13 residues. The germline V and J ends were trimmed by 4 bases and 6 bases, with 10 bases remaining between them. TCRdb's copy holds only in-frame clones and misses some; the assay was immunoSEQ multiplex PCR. The sample lists about 130,000 clones, roughly 94% seen once, with about 14% in the top ten. The source is a man between 60 and 75 years old with colorectal cancer. V usage is TRBV24-1 and J usage is TRBJ2-3, with unresolved D. Sequenced sample: PBMCs. The CDR3 region has the DNA TGTGCCACCAGTGAGGCGACCGGGGATACGCAGTATTTT. Translating gives CATSEATGDTQYF.